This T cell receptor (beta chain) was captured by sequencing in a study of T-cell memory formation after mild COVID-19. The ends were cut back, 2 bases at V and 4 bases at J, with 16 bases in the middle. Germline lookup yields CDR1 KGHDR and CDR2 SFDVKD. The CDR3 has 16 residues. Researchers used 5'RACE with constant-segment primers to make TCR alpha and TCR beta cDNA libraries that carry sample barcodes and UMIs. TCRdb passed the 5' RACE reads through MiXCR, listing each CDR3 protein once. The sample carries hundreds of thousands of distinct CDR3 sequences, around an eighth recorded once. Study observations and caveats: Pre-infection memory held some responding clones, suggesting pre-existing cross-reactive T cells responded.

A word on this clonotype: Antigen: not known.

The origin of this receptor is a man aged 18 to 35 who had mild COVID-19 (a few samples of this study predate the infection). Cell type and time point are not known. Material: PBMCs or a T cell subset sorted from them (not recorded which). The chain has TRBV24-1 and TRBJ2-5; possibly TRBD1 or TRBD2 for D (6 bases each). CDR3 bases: TGTGCCACCAGTGATTCAACCGGGGGCAGCTTAGAGACCCAGTACTTC. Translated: CATSDSTGGSLETQYF.